The 23 T cell receptor beta chains listed next were all sequenced from one sample in a study of T-cell reconstitution after alpha-beta-depleted transplantation in children. Preparing the TCRbeta library involved the use of unique molecular identifiers. MiXCR, run by TCRdb on the PCR reads, gives a single entry per CDR3 protein. The sample shows 700,000 to 850,000 distinct CDR3 sequences, under 20% of them seen only once. The sample was PBMCs, mostly from graft donor cells, taken 360 days after TCRalphabeta/CD19-depleted stem cell transplant. Receptor source: a male patient aged 10 to 17 who had a stem cell transplant for acute lymphoblastic leukemia, so the T cells may come from the graft donor.

The V and J genes are TRBV6-1 and TRBJ2-5; no reliable D call. Germline CDR1 is MNHNS and CDR2 is SASEGT. There are 16 residues in the CDR3. V was trimmed by 6 bases and J by 3 bases, leaving 20 bases between them. CDR3 sequence reads: CASSPVVYVGKETQYF. The CDR3 DNA sequence: TGTGCCAGCAGCCCCGTGGTCTACGTTGGGAAAGAGACCCAGTACTTC.

The rearrangement links TRBV3-1 to TRBJ2-3, with 15 bases fitting TRBD2. Germline V gene sequence: CDR1 LGHDT, CDR2 YNNKEL (reference sequence). The V and J ends lost 11 bases and 3 bases, in that order; junction bases with no gene match: 15. The CDR3 extends over 18 amino acids. The DNA for the CDR3 is TGTGCCTTCTGTTCTGGACTAGCGGGAGGGCCGGTGACAGATACGCAGTATTTT. It is translated as CAFCSGLAGGPVTDTQYF.

This clonotype was seen a few times. V and J are TRBV7-8 and TRBJ1-5; TRBD1 aligns across 9 bases. From germline, CDR1 is SGHVS and CDR2 FQNEAQ. V lost 5 bases and J lost 3; bases outside the gene matches: 8. This CDR3 has 16 residues. CDR3 coding DNA: TGTGCCAGCAGCCTCCCCGGGACAGGGATCAATCAGCCCCAGCATTTT. This codes for CASSLPGTGINQPQHF.

This CDR3 is CASSPGQTGGLTDEQFF. CDR3 coding DNA: TGTGCCAGCAGCCCCGGCCAGACAGGGGGCCTTACCGATGAGCAGTTCTTC. J is TRBJ2-1 and V is TRBV7-7; 10 bases match TRBD1. This CDR3 has 17 amino acids. Germline V gene data show CDR1 as SSHAT and CDR2 as FNYEAQ (reference sequence). J lost 8 bases, V lost 5 bases, and 15 bases had no gene match. The variable domain in full, with the rest retrieved from reference TRBV7-7 and TRBJ2-1, is GAGVSQSPRYKVTKRGQDVTLRCDPISSHATLYWYQQALGQGPEFLTYFNYEAQPDKSGLPSDRFSAERPEGSISTLTIQRTEQRDSAMYRCASSPGQTGGLTDEQFFGPGTRLTVL.

This chain uses TRBV18 with TRBJ1-4, with D uncertain. The CDR3 runs 15 residues. V lost 3 bases, J lost 1 base, and 9 bases lay in between. CDR1 and CDR2 (germline): KGHSH, LQKENI. CDR3 in amino acids: CASSPSLQTNEKLFF. The CDR3 region has the DNA TGTGCCAGCTCACCTTCATTGCAAACTAATGAAAAACTGTTTTTT.

This clonotype was counted between two and nine times. The V call is TRBV29-1, the J call TRBJ1-2; TRBD1 aligns across 7 bases. The CDR3 spans 14 residues. Germline CDR1 is SQVTM and CDR2 is ANQGSEA. Losses at the gene ends were 3 bases for V and 3 bases for J; bases not matched to a gene: 7. The CDR3, as DNA: TGCAGCGTTGAGGGGGACAGCAACTACTATGGCTACACCTTC. Amino acid sequence: CSVEGDSNYYGYTF.

The chain links TRBV5-1 to TRBJ1-6; D is undetermined. The CDR3 contains 12 residues. The V gene's germline CDR1 is SGHRS and CDR2 YFSETQ. Trimming cost V 4 bases and J 15 bases, with 14 bases left between them. The CDR3 spells CASSRGGGDLHF. The CDR3 nucleotides read TGCGCCAGCAGCCGGGGTGGAGGCGACCTCCACTTT.

The chain employs TRBV7-3 and TRBJ2-3, with a possible D match to TRBD1 (7 bases). Trimming took off 2 bases at V and 2 bases at J, with 14 bases between the two ends. Germline values: CDR1 SGHTA, CDR2 FQGTGA. There are 16 residues in the CDR3. DNA for the CDR3: TGTGCCAGCAGCTTATCGGCAGGGGGGCTCACAGATACGCAGTATTTT. Translation: CASSLSAGGLTDTQYF.

This clonotype has more than one count but fewer than ten. The rearrangement uses TRBV4-1 and TRBJ2-3; TRBD1 matches at 8 bases. Trimming removed 8 bases from V and 2 bases from J; junction bases left unmatched: 6. This CDR3 spans 14 amino acids. Germline CDR1 MGHRA, CDR2 YSYEKL. In DNA form, the CDR3 reads TGCGCCAGCTGCCGGGACAGGATCACAGATACGCAGTATTTT. Translating it yields CASCRDRITDTQYF.

The chain links TRBV6-4 to TRBJ1-1; D is undetermined. Trimming pared 4 bases from V and 0 bases from J, leaving 12 bases between. Germline values: CDR1 MRHNA, CDR2 SNTAGT. The CDR3 consists of 15 residues. The CDR3 is CASSVTYGVNTEAFF. For the CDR3, the DNA is TGTGCCAGCAGTGTCACTTACGGCGTGAACACTGAAGCTTTCTTT.

Notes on this clonotype: A much larger clone differs by one base, so this may be a read error. The chain combines TRBV9 with TRBJ2-2, with D unclear. V was pared by 0 bases and J by 0 bases, with 6 bases between. Germline assignment: CDR1 SGDLS and CDR2 YYNGEE. This CDR3 has 15 amino acids. CDR3 loop: CASSVGRANTGELFF. Written as DNA, the CDR3 is TGTGCCAGCAGCGTAGGCAGAGCGAACACCGGGGAGCTGTTTTTT.

The rearrangement uses TRBV9 and TRBJ2-1, with a possible D match to TRBD2 (6 bases). Germline V gene lookup returns CDR1 SGDLS and CDR2 YYNGEE. This CDR3 has 16 residues. V dropped 0 bases and J dropped 0 bases, with 10 bases sitting between them. CDR3 protein: CASSVDLARSYNEQFF. Written as DNA, the CDR3 is TGTGCCAGCAGCGTAGATCTAGCGCGCTCCTACAATGAGCAGTTCTTC.

The rearrangement links TRBV3-1 to TRBJ2-7, with 16 bases that match TRBD2. Germline CDR1 reads LGHDT; CDR2 reads YNNKEL (reference sequence). Trimming took 0 bases from V and 7 from J; bases not matched to a gene: 21. This CDR3 has 22 residues. CDR3 region: CASSQDYPRGGTSGRGLKEQYF. DNA of the CDR3: TGTGCCAGCAGCCAAGACTACCCAAGAGGGGGGACTAGCGGGAGGGGTTTGAAAGAGCAGTACTTC.

This clonotype came up many times. The chain's CDR3 is CASSYSTLFGTGHKETQYF. CDR3 DNA sequence: TGTGCCAGCAGTTACTCGACGTTATTCGGGACAGGGCATAAAGAGACCCAGTACTTC. This rearrangement joins TRBV6-5 to TRBJ2-5; 9 bases fit TRBD1. In germline, CDR1 is MNHEY, CDR2 SVGAGI. This CDR3 is built from 19 residues. With 0 bases clipped from V and 3 bases from J, the junction kept 14 bases outside the gene matches.

This clonotype occurred many times. V and J are TRBV5-1 and TRBJ2-3; D gene uncertain. This CDR3 has 16 amino acids. V gave up 8 bases and J gave up 0 bases, with 19 bases separating them. Germline V lookup: CDR1 SGHRS, CDR2 YFSETQ. The CDR3 sequence: CARPSGKLLSTDTQYF. The CDR3 DNA reads as TGCGCCAGGCCCTCCGGAAAGCTACTTAGCACAGATACGCAGTATTTT.

This clonotype was seen a handful of times. J is TRBJ2-1 and V is TRBV11-3, with a possible D match to TRBD2 (6 bases). The germline CDR1 and CDR2 sequences are SGHNT and YENEEA. Trimming shortened V by 2 bases and J by 0 bases, and 11 bases separated the two germline ends. CDR3 length equals 16 residues. The CDR3 spells CASSLRGTRSYNEQFF. CDR3 DNA sequence: TGTGCCAGCAGCTTAAGAGGGACTCGCTCCTACAATGAGCAGTTCTTC.

This clonotype showed up many times. The chain couples TRBV4-1 to TRBJ2-7; D is unresolved. This CDR3 comprises 12 residues. V was pared by 1 base and J by 5 bases, with 6 bases between. Per germline, CDR1 MGHRA and CDR2 YSYEKL. For the CDR3, the DNA is TGCGCCAGCAGCCAAGTTAACGACGAGCAGTACTTC. Translating gives CASSQVNDEQYF.

This clonotype has ten or more counts. The gene calls are TRBV7-2 and TRBJ2-2, with D possibly being TRBD2 (6 bases). CDR1 and CDR2 from the germline V gene are SGHTA and FQGNSA. The CDR3 has 15 residues. The V end was cut by 1 base, the J end by 4 bases, with 10 bases between. CDR3 in DNA: TGTGCCAGCAGCTTAGGTTACGGGAGCACCGGGGAGCTGTTTTTT. Translating gives CASSLGYGSTGELFF.

This clonotype was detected a few times. This chain connects TRBV4-1 to TRBJ1-2, with no clear D. The CDR3 length is 15 residues. V lost 0 bases to trimming and J lost 7 bases, with 15 bases between them. Germline values: CDR1 MGHRA, CDR2 YSYEKL. CDR3 loop: CASSQEREVLGGYTF. CDR3 sequence (DNA): TGCGCCAGCAGCCAAGAACGCGAGGTATTGGGTGGCTACACCTTC.

This clonotype has only a few counts. The chain employs TRBV7-9 and TRBJ2-2; TRBD2 matches 7 bases. Germline CDR1 is SEHNR and CDR2 is FQNEAQ (reference sequence). J lost 3 bases, V lost 2 bases, and 9 bases had no gene match. The CDR3 is 17 residues long. The CDR3 region is CASSLTPLASDTGELFF. For the CDR3, the DNA is TGTGCCAGCAGCTTAACTCCACTAGCGTCGGACACCGGGGAGCTGTTTTTT.

This clonotype was found many times. This chain uses TRBV7-9 with TRBJ2-1; no firm D call. This CDR3 spans 16 amino acids. Germline V gives CDR1 SEHNR, CDR2 FQNEAQ (reference sequence). With 4 bases removed from V and 0 bases from J, the gap between germline ends came to 13 bases. CDR3 protein: CASSSIQASSYNEQFF. The CDR3 region has the DNA TGTGCCAGCAGCTCGATCCAGGCCTCCTCCTACAATGAGCAGTTCTTC.

Many counts were recorded for this clonotype. The rearrangement uses TRBV15 and TRBJ2-7; tentatively, D is TRBD1 (6 bases). The CDR3 totals 17 residues. The germline V gene has CDR1 LNHNV and CDR2 YYDKDF (reference sequence). The germline V and J ends were trimmed by 1 base and 2 bases, with 18 bases remaining between them. The CDR3 DNA reads as TGTGCCACCAGCAGAGGGTTAGTAGGACAGAAAACCTACGAGCAGTACTTC. As protein: CATSRGLVGQKTYEQYF. The full variable domain, with the rest looked up from reference TRBV15 and TRBJ2-7, is DAMVIQNPRYQVTQFGKPVTLSCSQTLNHNVMYWYQQKSSQAPKLLFHYYDKDFNNEADTPDNFQSRRPNTSFCFLDIRSPGLGDTAMYLCATSRGLVGQKTYEQYFGPGTRLTVT.

The chain uses TRBV5-1 and TRBJ2-5; D may be TRBD2 (5 bases). This CDR3 region has 13 residues. V shed 5 bases and J shed 3 bases, with 11 bases lying between them. Germline V gene lookup returns CDR1 SGHRS and CDR2 YFSETQ. CDR3 sequence: CASSDWREETQYF. The CDR3 coding sequence is TGCGCCAGCAGTGACTGGCGGGAAGAGACCCAGTACTTC.